This passage covers 13 T cell receptor beta chains from one sample sequenced in a study of blood T cell repertoires in COVID-19. The table came from immunoSEQ multiplex PCR; TCRdb's copy has only in-frame clones and leaves some out. This table holds approximately 120,000 clones, about 80% found once. Sequenced sample: peripheral blood. These receptors all stem from a woman between 50 and 59 years old with acute or convalescent COVID-19.

This clone was observed a few times. This chain joins TRBV7-9 and TRBJ1-2; 9 positions match TRBD1. The CDR3 covers 16 residues. Trimming at V came to 5 bases and at J to 2 bases, leaving 9 bases not matched to a gene. Per germline, CDR1 SEHNR and CDR2 FQNEAQ (reference sequence). As DNA, the CDR3 is TGTGCCAGCAGCACAGACAGGGGGAAGTCGAACTATGGCTACACCTTC. This sequence encodes CASSTDRGKSNYGYTF.

This chain connects TRBV5-1 to TRBJ2-1; D may be TRBD1 (6 bases). Trimming removed 0 bases at V and 10 bases at J, with 14 bases between. The CDR3 loop spans 14 amino acids. CDR1 and CDR2 (germline): SGHRS, YFSETQ. The CDR3 sequence: CASSLAEPTGEQFF. The CDR3 bases are TGCGCCAGCAGCTTGGCCGAACCGACAGGAGAGCAGTTCTTC.

This clone was detected only once. This chain connects TRBV7-9 to TRBJ1-1; 7 positions match TRBD1. The CDR3 is 14 amino acids. The V segment lost 3 bases and the J segment 5 bases; nucleotides outside the gene matches: 6. Per the germline V gene, CDR1 is SEHNR and CDR2 is FQNEAQ (reference sequence). The chain's CDR3 is CASSFLTGETEAFF. The CDR3 coding sequence is TGTGCCAGCAGCTTTCTAACAGGGGAAACTGAAGCTTTCTTT.

This sequence joins TRBV7-8 and TRBJ2-7, with TRBD1 identical over 7 bases. Germline CDR1 and CDR2: SGHVS and FQNEAQ. With 6 bases clipped from V and 1 base from J, the junction kept 6 bases outside the gene matches. This CDR3 spans 14 amino acids. The CDR3 sequence: CASRDRTGSYEQYF. CDR3 sequence (DNA): TGTGCCAGCAGGGACCGGACAGGTTCCTACGAGCAGTACTTC.

This clone was seen a few times. The V call is TRBV6-6, the J call TRBJ1-3; TRBD1 aligns across 7 bases. Germline CDR1 MNHNY, CDR2 SVGAGI (reference sequence). J gave up 3 bases and V 0 bases, and 2 bases lay outside the gene matches. This CDR3 has 15 residues. The CDR3 DNA reads as TGTGCCAGCAGTTACTCAACAGGGGTTGGAAACACCATATATTTT. Its protein product is CASSYSTGVGNTIYF.

This clone was detected only a few times. CDR3 bases: TGTGCCAGCAGTTCTTCCTTGTCTTCTAACTATGGCTACACCTTC. Its protein is CASSSSLSSNYGYTF. This chain uses TRBV6-5 with TRBJ1-2; unclear D gene. The germline gives CDR1 MNHEY, CDR2 SVGAGI. V lost 4 bases and J 0 bases, leaving 12 bases between the germline ends. The CDR3 has 15 residues.

The chain is built from TRBV5-1 and TRBJ1-4; D ambiguous. This CDR3 has 15 residues. Trimming removed 0 bases at V and 8 bases at J, with 14 bases between. CDR1 is SGHRS, CDR2 YFSETQ, per germline. CDR3: CASSLGPGLEEKLFF. CDR3 coding DNA: TGCGCCAGCAGCTTGGGACCGGGTTTGGAGGAAAAACTGTTTTTT.

V is TRBV3-1 (or the pseudogene TRBV3-2) and J is TRBJ1-6, with D unresolved. The CDR3 covers 14 residues. The ends were cut back, 6 bases at V and 9 bases at J, with 15 bases in the middle. Germline V gene sequence: CDR1 LGHDT, CDR2 YNNKEL (reference sequence). The CDR3: CASRNRAGLSPLHF. CDR3 DNA sequence: TGTGCCAGCAGGAACCGGGCTGGACTTTCACCCCTCCACTTT.

The rearrangement uses TRBV5-6 and TRBJ1-1, with 8 bases fitting TRBD1. V trimming: 4 bases; J trimming: 10 bases; junction bases outside the gene matches: 6. This CDR3 is built from 12 residues. CDR1 is SGHDT and CDR2 is YYEEEE in the germline V gene. CDR3 sequence: CASSPDRGPAFF. CDR3 DNA: TGTGCCAGCAGCCCCGACAGGGGACCAGCTTTCTTT.

This chain connects TRBV10-3 to TRBJ2-2; TRBD1 matches 7 bases. The germline V gene has CDR1 ENHRY and CDR2 SYGVKD. With 8 bases clipped from V and 2 bases from J, the junction kept 5 bases outside the gene matches. This CDR3 has 14 amino acids. The CDR3 protein is CAISGTANTGELFF. The CDR3 coding sequence is TGTGCCATCTCCGGGACAGCTAACACCGGGGAGCTGTTTTTT.

Only one count was recorded for this clone. V and J are TRBV19 and TRBJ2-2, with D perhaps TRBD2 (6 bases). CDR3 length: 16 amino acids. In germline, CDR1 is LNHDA, CDR2 SQIVND (reference sequence). Trimming took off 5 bases at V and 4 bases at J, with 17 bases between the two ends. Here the CDR3 reads CASSSGSGGSTGELFF. The CDR3 DNA sequence: TGTGCCAGTAGTTCGGGTAGCGGTGGTTCCACCGGGGAGCTGTTTTTT.

The chain joins TRBV5-4 to TRBJ1-6, with D perhaps TRBD1 (5 bases). Germline CDR1 and CDR2: SGHNT and YYREEE (reference sequence). Trimming took 7 bases from V and 3 from J, leaving 17 bases between them. CDR3 length: 16 amino acids. The CDR3 loop is CASSPGGVGYNSPLHF. Here the CDR3 DNA reads TGTGCCAGCTCCCCGGGGGGGGTCGGCTATAATTCACCCCTCCACTTT.

The chain joins TRBV19 to TRBJ1-5, with 8 bases lining up with TRBD1. Germline V gene sequence: CDR1 LNHDA, CDR2 SQIVND (reference sequence). V shed 7 bases, J shed 2 bases, and the junction held 7 bases outside the gene matches. CDR3 length equals 15 residues. The CDR3 coding sequence is TGTGCCAGTACTCAGGGGGCGAAGGGCAATCAGCCCCAGCATTTT. Translated, it gives CASTQGAKGNQPQHF.